The 25 T cell receptor beta chains below come from one sample, sequenced in a study of CD4+ T cells in melanoma. TCRdb keeps only in-frame clones here, not all; method: immunoSEQ multiplex PCR. The data show fewer than 55,000 clones, about 91% seen once. Specimen: peripheral blood. The receptor source for this set is a human donor with melanoma.

The chain carries TRBV7-9 and TRBJ1-1, with a weak D call TRBD1 (6 bases). The CDR3 runs 14 residues. Trimming left V 3 bases short and J 4 bases short, with 12 bases between. In germline, CDR1 is SEHNR, CDR2 FQNEAQ (reference sequence). This CDR3 is CASSLSGVSTEAFF. The CDR3 DNA follows: TGTGCCAGCAGCTTGTCAGGGGTAAGCACTGAAGCTTTCTTT.

This chain connects TRBV5-5 to TRBJ2-3; TRBD1 is a possible D gene (6 bases). The CDR3 has 15 residues. Germline lookup yields CDR1 SGHKS and CDR2 YYEKEE (reference sequence). Deletions cut 0 bases from V and 1 base from J, with 9 bases between. CDR3 sequence reads: CASSLDGGGTDTQYF. DNA of the CDR3: TGTGCCAGCAGCTTGGATGGGGGCGGCACAGATACGCAGTATTTT.

This rearrangement joins TRBV10-2 to TRBJ2-1; the D is unclear. V lost 3 bases and J 7 bases, leaving 19 bases between the germline ends. Looked up from germline, CDR1 is WSHSY and CDR2 is SAAADI. CDR3 length equals 16 residues. The CDR3 DNA follows: TGCGCCAGCAGTGAATCGGCCCACCGCACAAGGAATGAGCAGTTCTTC. Protein: CASSESAHRTRNEQFF.

V usage is TRBV28 and J usage is TRBJ2-7; 10 nucleotides line up with TRBD1. Trimming removed 7 bases from V and 0 bases from J; junction bases left unmatched: 6. Per the germline V gene, CDR1 is MDHEN and CDR2 is SYDVKM. This CDR3 comprises 15 residues. The CDR3 DNA is TGTGCCAGCACCGTGACAGGGGGCCTCTCCTACGAGCAGTACTTC. Amino acids: CASTVTGGLSYEQYF.

This chain joins TRBV28 and TRBJ2-3, with a possible D match to TRBD1 (5 bases). V lost 3 bases and J 0 bases, leaving 7 bases between the germline ends. Germline loops: CDR1 MDHEN, CDR2 SYDVKM. The CDR3 contains 14 residues. The CDR3 loop reads CASSLDTSTDTQYF. In DNA form, the CDR3 reads TGTGCCAGCAGTTTGGACACCAGCACAGATACGCAGTATTTT. Based on the CDR3 plus reference TRBV28 and TRBJ2-3, the full variable domain is DVKVTQSSRYLVKRTGEKVFLECVQDMDHENMFWYRQDPGLGLRLIYFSYDVKMKEKGDIPEGYSVSREKKERFSLILESASTNQTSMYLCASSLDTSTDTQYFGPGTRLTVL.

About this clone itself: Compared with germline, one end of the junction differs, possibly owing to a read error. This chain links TRBV4-1 with TRBJ2-7; no clear D. This CDR3 region has 15 residues. CDR1 is MGHRA, CDR2 YSYEKL, per germline. The CDR3 sequence: CASSEDPQASYEQYF. CDR3 nucleotide sequence: TGCGCCAGCAGCGAAGATCCTCAGGCCAGCTACGAGCAGTACTTC.

This clone turned up a few times. This chain connects TRBV13 to TRBJ2-7, with a possible D match to TRBD2 (5 bases). The CDR3 runs 14 residues. The V gene lost 5 bases and the J gene lost 2 bases, with 13 bases spanning the gap. The germline V gene encodes CDR1 PRHDT and CDR2 FYEKMQ (reference sequence). CDR3 protein: CASSQARGAYEQYF. The CDR3 DNA is TGTGCCAGCAGCCAGGCCCGGGGTGCCTACGAGCAGTACTTC.

The chain carries TRBV15 and TRBJ1-1; D is uncertain. V lost 7 bases, J lost 5 bases, and 17 bases lay in between. This CDR3 spans 14 amino acids. Germline CDR1 is LNHNV and CDR2 is YYDKDF (reference sequence). The CDR3 bases are TGTGCCACCAAATACCGTTCGCAAAGTACTGAAGCTTTCTTT. It specifies CATKYRSQSTEAFF.

The CDR3 DNA sequence: TGTGCCAGTAGTGGGGGACTAGCGGGGGCATACAATGAGCAGTTCTTC. Protein product: CASSGGLAGAYNEQFF. V gene TRBV19 combines with J gene TRBJ2-1; TRBD2 matches at 14 bases. Germline CDR1 is LNHDA and CDR2 is SQIVND (reference sequence). The CDR3 covers 16 residues. V shed 5 bases and J 4 bases; nucleotides not matched to a gene: 4.

V is TRBV12-2 and J is TRBJ2-2; TRBD2, the D gene given by the table, was not confirmed from the DNA. TRBV12-2 is a listed pseudogene. The length of the CDR3 is 19 residues. The CDR3 bases are TGTGCAAGTCGCTGTTTGGAACTAGCGGGGAGGGTTCGTCACGGGGAGCTGTTTTTT. Protein sequence: CASRCLELAGRVRHGELFF.

The V call is TRBV5-1, the J call TRBJ2-3; the D gene is possibly TRBD2 (6 bases). Germline CDR1 SGHRS, CDR2 YFSETQ. V was shortened by 6 bases and J by 1 base, with 15 bases between the two germline ends. CDR3 length: 15 residues. Here the CDR3 reads CASTTAGRGTDTQYF. CDR3 in DNA: TGCGCCAGCACTACCGCGGGACGGGGCACAGATACGCAGTATTTT. The complete variable domain, with remaining parts taken from reference TRBV5-1 and TRBJ2-3, reads KAGVTQTPRYLIKTRGQQVTLSCSPISGHRSVSWYQQTPGQGLQFLFEYFSETQRNKGNFPGRFSGRQFSNSRSEMNVSTLELGDSALYLCASTTAGRGTDTQYFGPGTRLTVL.

V usage is TRBV18 and J usage is TRBJ2-7; D may be TRBD1 (6 bases). Germline V gene lookup returns CDR1 KGHSH and CDR2 LQKENI. The CDR3 covers 14 residues. V dropped 2 bases and J dropped 3 bases, with 11 bases sitting between them. CDR3 coding DNA: TGTGCCAGCTCACCATCGGACAGCTTCTACGAGCAGTACTTC. Protein product: CASSPSDSFYEQYF.

This chain links TRBV2 with TRBJ1-5; tentative D call: TRBD1 (5 bases). The V and J ends lost 8 bases and 4 bases respectively, with 18 bases between them. CDR3 length: 15 residues. CDR1 is SNHLY and CDR2 is FYNNEI in the germline V gene. The CDR3, as DNA: TGTGCCAGCGGGGACTCCCCGGGCCGAAATCAGCCCCAGCATTTT. It is translated as CASGDSPGRNQPQHF.

The chain recombines TRBV6-5 with TRBJ1-2; the D gene is possibly TRBD1 (6 bases). The ends were cut back, 7 bases at V and 7 bases at J, with 13 bases in the middle. The CDR3 has 12 amino acids. Germline V CDR1 and CDR2: MNHEY, SVGAGI. The CDR3: CASTPGGGGYTF. Here the CDR3 DNA reads TGTGCCAGCACACCCGGGGGCGGTGGCTACACCTTC.

The chain couples TRBV7-2 to TRBJ2-2; 8 nucleotides align to TRBD2. V was clipped by 3 bases and J by 4 bases; unmatched bases: 7. There are 16 residues in the CDR3. Germline CDR1 SGHTA, CDR2 FQGNSA. The CDR3, as DNA: TGTGCCAGCAGCTTGGGCGGGGGGCCGGGCACCGGGGAGCTGTTTTTT. The encoded protein is CASSLGGGPGTGELFF.

The chain links TRBV5-1 to TRBJ1-1, with D possibly being TRBD1 (5 bases). Per the germline V gene, CDR1 is SGHRS and CDR2 is YFSETQ. Trimming took off 3 bases at V and 5 bases at J, with 8 bases between the two ends. The CDR3 length is 12 residues. The CDR3 is CASSWGGTEAFF. Written as DNA, the CDR3 is TGCGCCAGCAGCTGGGGGGGGACTGAAGCTTTCTTT.

The chain combines TRBV7-2 with TRBJ2-7, with TRBD1 matching 8 bases. V was clipped by 2 bases and J by 2 bases; unmatched bases: 14. The CDR3 loop spans 18 amino acids. Germline CDR1 is SGHTA and CDR2 is FQGNSA. CDR3 sequence: CASSLYTTGQGKTYEQYF. DNA for the CDR3: TGTGCCAGCAGCTTATACACCACAGGACAGGGAAAGACCTACGAGCAGTACTTC.

This clone has only one observation. The CDR3 region has the DNA TGTGCCAGCAGCTTAGTGTATCAGGGCAGGGAGCAGTACTTC. Amino acids: CASSLVYQGREQYF. V gene TRBV11-2 combines with J gene TRBJ2-7; D is possibly TRBD1 (5 bases). From germline, CDR1 is SGHAT and CDR2 FQNNGV. Between the trimmed V and J ends, which lost 1 base and 7 bases, there was a span of 14 bases. This CDR3 region has 14 residues.

In DNA form, the CDR3 reads TGTGCCAGCAATCCTGGGACATCCACTGGGGAGACCCAGTACTTC. Translation gives CASNPGTSTGETQYF. V is TRBV25-1 and J is TRBJ2-5, with D tentatively TRBD1 (6 bases). Germline V gives CDR1 MGHDK, CDR2 SYGVNS. This CDR3 has 15 amino acids. V lost 7 bases and J lost 5, with 20 bases in between.

The chain employs TRBV9 and TRBJ2-7; 7 bases align to TRBD1. Germline V gene sequence: CDR1 SGDLS, CDR2 YYNGEE. V lost 3 bases, J lost 6 bases, and 6 bases stayed unmatched. This CDR3 spans 13 amino acids. The CDR3 DNA reads TGTGCCAGCAGCGGAACCTACAGGGGCGAGCAGTACTTC. Its translation: CASSGTYRGEQYF.

The V call is TRBV19, the J call TRBJ1-5; unclear D gene. The ends were cut back, 1 base at V and 9 bases at J, with 4 bases in the middle. The CDR3 has 11 residues. Germline assignment: CDR1 LNHDA and CDR2 SQIVND (reference sequence). The CDR3 here is CASSIGGPQHF. CDR3 DNA sequence: TGTGCCAGTAGTATAGGTGGGCCCCAGCATTTT.

The rearrangement uses TRBV4-3 and TRBJ2-7; a weak D match, TRBD1 (5 bases). This CDR3 comprises 16 residues. V dropped 4 bases and J dropped 6 bases, with 22 bases sitting between them. The V gene's germline CDR1 is LGHNA and CDR2 YSLEER. CDR3 sequence: CASSPDLAQGRSEQYF. DNA for the CDR3: TGCGCCAGCAGCCCCGACCTGGCGCAGGGTAGGAGCGAGCAGTACTTC.

The chain uses TRBV18 and TRBJ1-1; 8 bases align to TRBD1. The CDR3 sequence is 15 residues long. V gave up 6 bases and J gave up 8 bases; unmatched junction bases: 14. From germline, CDR1 is KGHSH and CDR2 LQKENI. CDR3 nucleotides: TGTGCCAGCTCGCCGGGACAGGCAGGGGGTGAGGAAGCTTTCTTT. Protein sequence: CASSPGQAGGEEAFF. The entire variable domain, with the rest obtained from reference TRBV18 and TRBJ1-1, is as follows: NAGVMQNPRHLVRRRGQEARLRCSPMKGHSHVYWYRQLPEEGLKFMVYLQKENIIDESGMPKERFSAEFPKEGPSILRIQQVVRGDSAAYFCASSPGQAGGEEAFFGQGTRLTVV.

The gene calls are TRBV5-1 and TRBJ1-1; TRBD1 is a possible D gene (5 bases). V was clipped by 5 bases and J by 3 bases, with 14 bases between them. The CDR3 runs 14 residues. The germline CDR1 and CDR2 sequences are SGHRS and YFSETQ. The DNA for the CDR3 is TGCGCCAGCAGAGACAGCGTTCCGGACACTGAAGCTTTCTTT. Amino acid sequence: CASRDSVPDTEAFF.

This clone was seen once. The rearrangement joins TRBV7-2 to TRBJ2-1, with TRBD2 matching 10 bases. J was trimmed by 3 bases and V by 2 bases; bases with no gene match: 1. Germline V lookup: CDR1 SGHTA, CDR2 FQGNSA. The CDR3 sequence is 15 residues long. CDR3 coding DNA: TGTGCCAGCAGCTTAAGGACTAGCGGCTACAATGAGCAGTTCTTC. Its protein is CASSLRTSGYNEQFF.